The 20 T cell receptor beta chains below were found in one sample sequenced in a study of cytomegalovirus exposure and HLA in healthy donors. Primers for the PCR totalled 60 Vbeta and 13 Jbeta. TCRdb's copy holds only in-frame clones and misses some; the assay was immunoSEQ multiplex PCR. The table lists more than 100,000 clones, nearly 80% of them singletons. Material for sequencing was PBMCs. Every receptor here comes from a male donor in good health and CMV-seronegative.

V is TRBV7-9 and J is TRBJ1-1; D is ambiguous. CDR1 SEHNR and CDR2 FQNEAQ come from the germline V gene (reference sequence). The CDR3 extends over 13 amino acids. The V end lost 1 base, the J end lost 8 bases, and 11 bases lay between the germline ends. In DNA form, the CDR3 reads TGTGCCAGCAGCTTAGGGGCAGCACGGGAAGCTTTCTTT. Translation: CASSLGAAREAFF. Variable domain in full (rest from reference TRBV7-9 and TRBJ1-1): DTGVSQNPRHKITKRGQNVTFRCDPISEHNRLYWYRQTLGQGPEFLTYFQNEAQLEKSRLLSDRFSAERPKGSFSTLEIQRTEQGDSAMYLCASSLGAAREAFFGQGTRLTVV.

This chain joins TRBV9 and TRBJ2-7; 7 nucleotides line up with TRBD1. From germline, CDR1 is SGDLS and CDR2 YYNGEE. J gave up 7 bases and V 4 bases, and 14 bases lay outside the gene matches. The CDR3 is 15 residues long. This CDR3 is CASSRRNQQGSEQYF. CDR3 sequence (DNA): TGTGCCAGCAGCAGAAGAAACCAACAGGGGAGTGAGCAGTACTTC.

This sequence joins TRBV7-9 and TRBJ1-1; a possible D gene is TRBD1 (5 bases). V gave up 3 bases and J gave up 1 base, with 12 bases separating them. The CDR3 runs to 15 residues. CDR1 and CDR2 from the germline V gene are SEHNR and FQNEAQ (reference sequence). The CDR3 protein is CASSFQRGTNTEAFF. The CDR3 DNA is TGTGCCAGCAGCTTTCAACGGGGGACGAACACTGAAGCTTTCTTT.

The chain employs TRBV5-1 and TRBJ1-4, with TRBD1 identical over 9 bases. The CDR3 is 15 amino acids. Per germline, CDR1 SGHRS and CDR2 YFSETQ. The V segment lost 3 bases and the J segment 2 bases; nucleotides outside the gene matches: 2. As DNA, the CDR3 is TGCGCCAGCAGCTCGACAGGGGGTACTAATGAAAAACTGTTTTTT. Amino acid sequence: CASSSTGGTNEKLFF.

This chain links TRBV6-6 with TRBJ2-1; 10 bases align to TRBD2. With V trimmed by 6 bases and J by 7 bases, 9 bases remained unmatched. Germline lookup yields CDR1 MNHNY and CDR2 SVGAGI (reference sequence). There are 15 residues in the CDR3. The DNA of the CDR3 is TGTGCCAGCAGCACGGGGCTAGCGGGGGAGAATGAGCAGTTCTTC. Amino acid sequence: CASSTGLAGENEQFF.

This chain links TRBV2 with TRBJ2-7, with D possibly TRBD2 on 6 matching bases. The CDR3 is 11 residues long. CDR1 is SNHLY and CDR2 is FYNNEI in the germline V gene. The V end was cut by 10 bases, the J end by 4 bases, with 11 bases between. The CDR3 reads CATGGRYEQYF. CDR3 nucleotides: TGTGCCACCGGGGGTAGATACGAGCAGTACTTC.

This chain connects TRBV5-1 to TRBJ1-2; possibly TRBD1 for D (6 bases). This CDR3 is built from 16 residues. The germline CDR1 and CDR2 sequences are SGHRS and YFSETQ. V gave up 2 bases and J gave up 4 bases, with 18 bases separating them. CDR3 region: CASSFSPGQTSYGYTF. In DNA, the CDR3 is TGCGCCAGCAGCTTCTCCCCGGGACAAACATCCTATGGCTACACCTTC.

The gene calls are TRBV9 and TRBJ2-1; no clear D gene. Trimming left V 2 bases short and J 0 bases short, with 12 bases between. The CDR3 contains 16 residues. The germline V gene encodes CDR1 SGDLS and CDR2 YYNGEE. In DNA, the CDR3 is TGTGCCAGCAGCGTCTTGTCGGTGAGCTCCTACAATGAGCAGTTCTTC. Protein sequence: CASSVLSVSSYNEQFF.

The chain recombines TRBV7-6 with TRBJ1-1; D may be TRBD1 (5 bases). The CDR3 covers 15 residues. In germline, CDR1 is SGHVS, CDR2 FNYEAQ. With 0 bases removed from V and 3 bases from J, the gap between germline ends came to 11 bases. In nucleotides, the CDR3 is TGTGCCAGCAGCTTAGCCCAGGGTCCGGACACTGAAGCTTTCTTT. Translation gives CASSLAQGPDTEAFF. The whole variable domain, filled in from reference TRBV7-6 and TRBJ1-1, reads GAGVSQSPRYKVTKRGQDVALRCDPISGHVSLYWYRQALGQGPEFLTYFNYEAQQDKSGLPNDRFSAERPEGSISTLTIQRTEQRDSAMYRCASSLAQGPDTEAFFGQGTRLTVV.

Comments on this clone: Other nucleotide sequences in the sample specify the same CDR3. The V gene is TRBV6-1, the J gene TRBJ2-7; D is unresolved. The germline CDR1 and CDR2 sequences are MNHNS and SASEGT. V lost 3 bases and J lost 4, with 4 bases in between. The CDR3 contains 11 residues. Here the CDR3 reads CASSEYYEQYF. CDR3 bases: TGTGCCAGCAGTGAGTATTACGAGCAGTACTTC.

V usage is TRBV23-1 and J usage is TRBJ1-1, with a tentative D call TRBD1 (6 bases). TRBV23-1 is sorted into the ORF group, with uncertain function. V lost 9 bases and J lost 0, with 17 bases in between. The CDR3 has 15 amino acids. CDR3 DNA sequence: TGCGCCAGGACGACAGGCCGAACCCTGAACACTGAAGCTTTCTTT. This encodes CARTTGRTLNTEAFF.

This chain uses TRBV4-1 with TRBJ1-6, with D tentatively TRBD1 (6 bases). With 0 bases removed from V and 2 bases from J, the gap between germline ends came to 11 bases. CDR1 is MGHRA, CDR2 YSYEKL, per germline. The CDR3 is 17 amino acids. CDR3 nucleotides: TGCGCCAGCAGCCAAGATACAACAGGGACCTATAATTCACCCCTCCACTTT. This translates into CASSQDTTGTYNSPLHF.

The chain combines TRBV6-5 with TRBJ2-7, with 7 bases matching TRBD1. J lost 0 bases, V lost 5 bases, and 4 bases had no gene match. This CDR3 region has 14 residues. In germline, CDR1 is MNHEY, CDR2 SVGAGI. DNA of the CDR3: TGTGCCAGCAGTACCTACAGGGGCTCCTACGAGCAGTACTTC. The encoded protein is CASSTYRGSYEQYF.

This chain uses TRBV2 with TRBJ2-2; a possible D gene is TRBD2 (5 bases). This CDR3 is 15 amino acids long. CDR1 is SNHLY and CDR2 is FYNNEI in the germline V gene. Trimming stripped 4 bases from V and 7 bases from J, with 16 bases between. As DNA, the CDR3 is TGTGCCAGCAGTGCGTGGGGAGCCGAGGGCGGGGAGCTGTTTTTT. It specifies CASSAWGAEGGELFF.

The J gene is TRBJ2-7, the V gene TRBV2; 11 bases are shared with TRBD1. Germline values: CDR1 SNHLY, CDR2 FYNNEI. Trimming at V came to 8 bases and at J to 4 bases, leaving 10 bases not matched to a gene. This CDR3 contains 15 residues. The DNA for the CDR3 is TGTGCCAGCTCGGGACAGGGGGTCCTAGGGTACGAGCAGTACTTC. This translates into CASSGQGVLGYEQYF.

This clone was counted between two and nine times. This chain joins TRBV15 and TRBJ2-3; weak D call: TRBD2 (6 bases). The CDR3 extends over 17 amino acids. From germline, CDR1 is LNHNV and CDR2 YYDKDF (reference sequence). The germline V and J ends were trimmed by 0 bases and 3 bases, with 16 bases remaining between them. Here the CDR3 DNA reads TGTGCCACCAGCAGAGATATTCCGGGGGACGGTACAGATACGCAGTATTTT. This codes for CATSRDIPGDGTDTQYF.

On this clone itself: As the CDR3 is not closed by the conserved phenylalanine or tryptophan, this likely results from a read error. The V gene is TRBV30, the J gene TRBJ1-2; tentative D call: TRBD1 (6 bases). Trimming stripped 1 base from V and 0 bases from J, with 15 bases between. CDR1 is GTSNPN and CDR2 is SVGIG in the germline V gene (reference sequence). The CDR3 has 16 amino acids. The CDR3 sequence: CAWSEGRGKANYGYTL. The CDR3 coding sequence is TGTGCCTGGAGTGAAGGCAGGGGAAAAGCTAACTATGGCTACACCCTC.

This chain joins TRBV6-5 and TRBJ1-1; 9 nucleotides align to TRBD1. This CDR3 has 14 residues. Germline values: CDR1 MNHEY, CDR2 SVGAGI. V lost 6 bases and J lost 1; bases outside the gene matches: 3. The CDR3, as DNA: TGTGCCAGCAGCGACAGGGGGGGGAACACTGAAGCTTTCTTT. Translation: CASSDRGGNTEAFF.

The chain employs TRBV18 and TRBJ1-2, with 10 positions matching TRBD1. J was trimmed by 5 bases and V by 3 bases; bases with no gene match: 3. CDR1 KGHSH and CDR2 LQKENI come from the germline V gene. CDR3 length: 14 residues. The CDR3 loop is CASSPPDRGYGYTF. CDR3 coding DNA: TGTGCCAGCTCACCCCCGGACAGGGGGTATGGCTACACCTTC.

This clone was detected once. The chain carries TRBV27 and TRBJ2-1, with TRBD2 matching over 13 bases. This CDR3 is 17 amino acids long. CDR1 MNHEY and CDR2 SMNVEV come from the germline V gene (reference sequence). Trimming removed 6 bases from V and 4 bases from J; junction bases left unmatched: 9. CDR3: CASSRTSGGPIYNEQFF. In DNA, the CDR3 is TGTGCCAGCAGCCGGACTAGCGGGGGCCCTATTTACAATGAGCAGTTCTTC.